The 30 T cell receptor beta chains in this list originate from one sample, sequenced in a study of blood T cell repertoires in COVID-19. Assay used: immunoSEQ multiplex PCR; TCRdb lists only in-frame clones, some missing. The repertoire holds some 200,000 clones, with around 80% as singletons. Sequencing was done on a sample of peripheral blood. Every receptor here comes from a woman aged 55-69 years who had recovered from COVID-19.

In this sample, this clone turned up once. This chain links TRBV23-1 with TRBJ2-7, with a possible D match to TRBD1 (5 bases). TRBV23-1 is noted as an ORF with a role that remains uncertain. With 2 bases removed from V and 2 bases from J, the gap between germline ends came to 16 bases. This CDR3 is built from 16 residues. CDR3 bases: TGCGCCAGCAGTCAAGGGGCCCTGGGAAGCACCTACGAGCAGTACTTC. Protein: CASSQGALGSTYEQYF.

The chain recombines TRBV5-4 with TRBJ2-7; TRBD1 aligns across 10 bases. Per germline, CDR1 SGHNT and CDR2 YYREEE (reference sequence). With 1 base clipped from V and 2 bases from J, the junction kept 6 bases outside the gene matches. This CDR3 spans 16 amino acids. The CDR3: CASSLTGTGVTYEQYF. Written as DNA, the CDR3 is TGTGCCAGCAGCTTGACAGGGACAGGGGTAACCTACGAGCAGTACTTC.

This clone was recorded only once. The chain uses TRBV5-6 and TRBJ2-1; D might be TRBD1 (5 bases). The V gene's germline CDR1 is SGHDT and CDR2 YYEEEE. The CDR3 totals 12 residues. The V end was cut by 4 bases, the J end by 11 bases, with 13 bases between. CDR3 nucleotide sequence: TGTGCCAGCAGCATCCAGGGTAGGCAGCAGTTCTTC. Amino acids: CASSIQGRQQFF.

This clone appeared once. V is TRBV12-3 or TRBV12-4 and J is TRBJ1-1; D is unclear. The CDR3 extends over 11 amino acids. Trimming cost V 3 bases and J 6 bases, with 5 bases left between them. The CDR3 loop is CASSFRAEAFF. CDR3 in DNA: TGTGCCAGCAGTTTTCGAGCTGAAGCTTTCTTT.

This clone was observed once. V and J are TRBV2 and TRBJ2-7, with 14 bases fitting TRBD2. The CDR3 runs to 15 residues. The germline V gene has CDR1 SNHLY and CDR2 FYNNEI. With V trimmed by 8 bases and J by 7 bases, 10 bases remained unmatched. The CDR3 nucleotides are TGTGCCAGCGGGAGGACTAGCGGGGGGAGTGGGGAGCAGTACTTC. It encodes CASGRTSGGSGEQYF.

J is TRBJ2-3 and V is TRBV5-6, with 11 bases identical to TRBD1. V lost 3 bases and J lost 5; bases outside the gene matches: 5. This CDR3 is 15 amino acids long. The germline V gene has CDR1 SGHDT and CDR2 YYEEEE. CDR3 nucleotides: TGTGCCAGCAGCTCTTCGGGACAGGGGGAAGATACGCAGTATTTT. This codes for CASSSSGQGEDTQYF.

V gene TRBV27 combines with J gene TRBJ1-1; perhaps TRBD1 as D (5 bases). CDR1 MNHEY and CDR2 SMNVEV come from the germline V gene (reference sequence). The CDR3 spans 14 residues. Trimming left V 6 bases short and J 4 bases short, with 15 bases between. Here the CDR3 reads CASSPFDSLTEAFF. The DNA of the CDR3 is TGTGCCAGCAGCCCCTTCGACAGCCTCACTGAAGCTTTCTTT.

This chain connects TRBV19 to TRBJ1-3; TRBD1 aligns across 9 bases. Germline loops: CDR1 LNHDA, CDR2 SQIVND (reference sequence). V gave up 5 bases and J gave up 4 bases; unmatched junction bases: 9. The CDR3 is 16 amino acids. The CDR3 reads CASSASGTGTGNTIYF. CDR3 in DNA: TGTGCCAGTAGTGCTTCGGGGACAGGGACAGGAAACACCATATATTTT.

The V gene is TRBV9, the J gene TRBJ2-1, with TRBD1 matching over 10 bases. V lost 0 bases to trimming and J lost 7 bases; unmatched junction nucleotides: 13. The CDR3 is 18 amino acids. Germline assignment: CDR1 SGDLS and CDR2 YYNGEE. The CDR3 bases are TGTGCCAGCAGCGTAGGCGGGGTCCGGGACAGGGGACTGAATGAGCAGTTCTTC. Translated: CASSVGGVRDRGLNEQFF.

The chain uses TRBV5-4 and TRBJ2-7; 7 nucleotides match TRBD2. The CDR3 runs to 14 residues. J gave up 3 bases and V 3 bases, and 6 bases lay outside the gene matches. Germline lookup yields CDR1 SGHNT and CDR2 YYREEE (reference sequence). The DNA of the CDR3 is TGTGCCAGCAGCTCCGGGACTAACATCTACGAGCAGTACTTC. This sequence encodes CASSSGTNIYEQYF.

The rearrangement links TRBV5-4 to TRBJ1-2; the D is unclear. CDR1 and CDR2 from the germline V gene are SGHNT and YYREEE (reference sequence). The CDR3 sequence is 12 residues long. V was clipped by 0 bases and J by 5 bases, with 5 bases between them. This CDR3 is CASSLERYGYTF. CDR3 bases: TGTGCCAGCAGCTTGGAGCGGTATGGCTACACCTTC.

The chain's CDR3 is CASSLGGGGPYEQYF. Here the CDR3 DNA reads TGTGCCAGCAGCTTGGGCGGCGGGGGGCCCTACGAGCAGTACTTC. The chain employs TRBV5-6 and TRBJ2-7, with TRBD2 matching over 8 bases. From germline, CDR1 is SGHDT and CDR2 YYEEEE. The CDR3 extends over 15 amino acids. V shed 0 bases, J shed 2 bases, and the junction held 4 bases outside the gene matches.

In this sample, this clone turned up once. The chain carries TRBV21-1 and TRBJ1-1. TRBV21-1 is designated a pseudogene. CDR3 size: 14 residues. This CDR3 is CASSKVGGAREAFF. The CDR3 nucleotides are TGTGCCAGCAGCAAAGTGGGCGGGGCGCGTGAAGCTTTCTTT.

The V call is TRBV4-1, the J call TRBJ2-7; a weak D match, TRBD1 (5 bases). This CDR3 is 14 amino acids long. CDR1 MGHRA and CDR2 YSYEKL come from the germline V gene. V lost 5 bases and J 1 base, leaving 12 bases between the germline ends. CDR3: CASSSRTRSYEQYF. CDR3 DNA: TGCGCCAGCAGCTCCCGGACACGTTCCTACGAGCAGTACTTC.

The chain joins TRBV5-1 to TRBJ2-3; 7 bases fit TRBD1. This CDR3 is built from 15 residues. Germline V gene sequence: CDR1 SGHRS, CDR2 YFSETQ. V lost 0 bases and J lost 3; bases outside the gene matches: 4. The CDR3 DNA reads TGCGCCAGCAGCTTGGGGGACAGTGGTACAGATACGCAGTATTTT. Translating gives CASSLGDSGTDTQYF.

The rearrangement uses TRBV20-1 and TRBJ1-2; D not resolved. V was shortened by 3 bases and J by 3 bases, with 8 bases between the two germline ends. CDR1 and CDR2 from the germline V gene are DFQATT and SNEGSKA (reference sequence). This CDR3 contains 12 residues. The CDR3 DNA sequence: TGCAGTGCTAGTTCCCGCGACTATGGCTACACCTTC. It yields the protein CSASSRDYGYTF.

The chain combines TRBV5-4 with TRBJ2-1; TRBD1 aligns across 7 bases. V trimming: 4 bases; J trimming: 11 bases; junction bases outside the gene matches: 12. The germline V gene has CDR1 SGHNT and CDR2 YYREEE (reference sequence). This CDR3 has 14 residues. The CDR3 spells CASSLQTGPRKQFF. The CDR3 bases are TGTGCCAGCAGCCTACAGACAGGGCCCCGAAAGCAGTTCTTC.

This clone was seen more than once but under ten times. The chain recombines TRBV7-3 with TRBJ2-1, with D perhaps matching TRBD2 (5 bases). Trimming took 6 bases from V and 4 from J, leaving 10 bases between them. This CDR3 has 13 residues. Per germline, CDR1 SGHTA and CDR2 FQGTGA. The CDR3 loop is CASSNRGYNEQFF. The CDR3 nucleotides read TGTGCCAGCAGTAATAGAGGGTACAATGAGCAGTTCTTC.

The table lists this clone with a few counts. This chain connects TRBV12-5 to TRBJ2-5; TRBD2 is a possible D gene (5 bases). In germline, CDR1 is LGHNT, CDR2 FRNRAP. V was pared by 6 bases and J by 2 bases, with 10 bases between. This CDR3 contains 13 residues. This chain's CDR3 is CASGASGQETQYF. In nucleotides, the CDR3 is TGTGCTAGTGGCGCAAGCGGTCAAGAGACCCAGTACTTC.

This rearrangement joins TRBV27 to TRBJ2-3; no reliable D call. The germline V and J ends were trimmed by 5 bases and 0 bases, with 9 bases remaining between them. The CDR3 has 14 amino acids. CDR1 MNHEY and CDR2 SMNVEV come from the germline V gene (reference sequence). CDR3 loop: CASSTPTSTDTQYF. CDR3 coding DNA: TGTGCCAGCAGTACCCCCACTAGCACAGATACGCAGTATTTT.

The chain joins TRBV21-1 to TRBJ2-7; whether TRBD2, the table's D call, matches the DNA was not checked. TRBV21-1 is an annotated pseudogene. The CDR3 consists of 9 residues. The CDR3 DNA follows: TGTGCCACGTCCTACGAGCAGTACTTC. It yields the protein CATSYEQYF.

The chain recombines TRBV19 with TRBJ1-1, with 8 bases aligning to TRBD1. CDR3 length equals 15 residues. J lost 0 bases, V lost 8 bases, and 8 bases had no gene match. Germline lookup yields CDR1 LNHDA and CDR2 SQIVND (reference sequence). The CDR3 is CASSKVDRVNTEAFF. The CDR3 DNA sequence: TGTGCCAGTTCCAAGGTGGACAGGGTGAACACTGAAGCTTTCTTT.

The chain carries TRBV6-5 and TRBJ2-3; perhaps TRBD1 as D (5 bases). The CDR3 runs 14 residues. Germline V gene sequence: CDR1 MNHEY, CDR2 SVGAGI. V lost 6 bases, J lost 4 bases, and 14 bases lay in between. CDR3: CASRKGESADTQYF. CDR3 DNA: TGTGCCAGCAGGAAAGGGGAATCGGCAGATACGCAGTATTTT.

The genes are TRBV6-5 and TRBJ1-1, with unresolved D. V was clipped by 7 bases and J by 4 bases, with 13 bases between them. CDR1 MNHEY and CDR2 SVGAGI come from the germline V gene. The CDR3 spans 13 residues. The CDR3 nucleotides are TGTGCCAGCACCCGGGGTCAATTCACTGAAGCTTTCTTT. This codes for CASTRGQFTEAFF.

Only a few counts were recorded for this clone. The CDR3 does not end in the conserved phenylalanine or tryptophan, so this is likely a read error. The limits of the CDR3 on the DNA are not certain, so only TCRdb's listed CDR3 is given. V is TRBV6-1 and J is TRBJ1-2; whether TRBD1, the table's D call, matches the DNA was not checked. Germline CDR1 reads MNHNS; CDR2 reads SASEGT. From its first to its last residue, the CDR3 has 12 amino acids. The CDR3 reads CASSDYLDRGGI.

This chain joins TRBV7-8 and TRBJ1-2; TRBD1 aligns across 8 bases. J gave up 5 bases and V 2 bases, and 7 bases lay outside the gene matches. The germline V gene has CDR1 SGHVS and CDR2 FQNEAQ. The CDR3 contains 15 residues. The CDR3 protein is CASSLYGTGGYGYTF. CDR3 sequence (DNA): TGTGCCAGCAGCTTATATGGGACAGGAGGGTATGGCTACACCTTC. The full variable domain, its missing parts supplied by reference TRBV7-8 and TRBJ1-2, is GAGVSQSPRYKVAKRGQDVALRCDPISGHVSLFWYQQALGQGPEFLTYFQNEAQLDKSGLPSDRFFAERPEGSVSTLKIQRTQQEDSAVYLCASSLYGTGGYGYTFGSGTRLTVV.

The CDR3: CASSISQGFSYRKETQYF. CDR3 DNA: TGTGCCAGTAGTATCTCCCAGGGGTTTTCTTATAGGAAAGAGACCCAGTACTTC. The chain employs TRBV19 and TRBJ2-5; D perhaps matches TRBD1 (6 bases). Trimming took 3 bases from V and 3 from J, leaving 23 bases between them. Looked up from germline, CDR1 is LNHDA and CDR2 is SQIVND (reference sequence). The CDR3 length is 18 residues.

The J gene is TRBJ2-1, the V gene TRBV21-1; TRBD2, the table's D call, was not compared with the DNA. TRBV21-1 is a pseudogene locus. The CDR3 length is 20 residues. DNA of the CDR3: TGTGCCAGCAGCAAAGAAGAGTTTCCGCGGAGAATACCCGCCTACAATGAGCAGTTCTTC. This translates into CASSKEEFPRRIPAYNEQFF.

J is TRBJ1-2 and V is TRBV6-5; TRBD1 is a possible D gene (5 bases). The CDR3 covers 12 residues. Germline CDR1 and CDR2: MNHEY and SVGAGI. The V end was cut by 8 bases, the J end by 7 bases, with 14 bases between. The CDR3 region is CASYSGLLGYTF. The CDR3 nucleotides are TGTGCCAGCTATTCAGGGCTTCTTGGCTACACCTTC.

The chain combines TRBV27 with TRBJ2-1; 9 bases align to TRBD1. The CDR3 is made up of 15 amino acids. CDR1 and CDR2 from the germline V gene are MNHEY and SMNVEV (reference sequence). The V and J ends lost 6 bases and 3 bases, in that order; junction bases with no gene match: 6. CDR3 DNA: TGTGCCAGCAGAGAACAGGGGGCGGTCTACAATGAGCAGTTCTTC. Its translation is CASREQGAVYNEQFF.